A single sample is the source of the 30 T cell receptor beta chains below, sequenced in a study of cytomegalovirus exposure and HLA in healthy donors. Use of 60 Vbeta and 13 Jbeta primers characterized the PCR. Generated by immunoSEQ multiplex PCR, the TCRdb table keeps only in-frame clones and is missing some. The sample shows about 220,000 clones, around 76% of them seen only once. The sequenced sample was PBMCs. The receptors stem from a young man in good health and CMV-seronegative.

The chain has TRBV7-3 and TRBJ2-1; TRBD2 aligns across 11 bases. Germline V gene data show CDR1 as SGHTA and CDR2 as FQGTGA. The V segment lost 1 base and the J segment 8 bases; nucleotides outside the gene matches: 10. The CDR3 has 17 residues. The CDR3 DNA reads TGTGCCAGCAGCTTAAGGCTAGCGGGAGGCCCTACGGATGAGCAGTTCTTC. It translates to CASSLRLAGGPTDEQFF.

V and J are TRBV7-9 and TRBJ2-3; 9 bases align to TRBD2. CDR3 size: 15 residues. V lost 5 bases to trimming and J lost 6 bases; unmatched junction nucleotides: 9. Germline CDR1 SEHNR, CDR2 FQNEAQ (reference sequence). This CDR3 reads CASSEALAGVDTQYF. In DNA, the CDR3 is TGTGCCAGCAGCGAGGCCTTAGCGGGAGTGGATACGCAGTATTTT.

V and J are TRBV11-2 and TRBJ2-7, with 7 bases aligning to TRBD2. J was trimmed by 5 bases and V by 3 bases; bases with no gene match: 16. Germline-derived CDR1 and CDR2 are SGHAT and FQNNGV. The CDR3 is 17 amino acids. CDR3 amino acids: CASSFKYRDYPLNEQYF. The DNA of the CDR3 is TGTGCCAGCAGCTTCAAATACCGGGACTACCCCCTCAACGAGCAGTACTTC.

This clone has only a few counts. V is TRBV2 and J is TRBJ1-1; TRBD1 might be the D (5 bases). V lost 7 bases to trimming and J lost 7 bases, with 10 bases between them. This CDR3 is 11 amino acids long. CDR1 and CDR2 from the germline V gene are SNHLY and FYNNEI. CDR3 sequence reads: CASTRQLEAFF. CDR3 sequence (DNA): TGTGCCAGCACGAGACAGCTTGAAGCTTTCTTT.

The chain uses TRBV7-8 and TRBJ2-3, with D possibly being TRBD2 (6 bases). There are 15 residues in the CDR3. Germline CDR1 is SGHVS and CDR2 is FQNEAQ. The germline V and J ends were trimmed by 3 bases and 2 bases, with 12 bases remaining between them. The CDR3 region has the DNA TGTGCCAGCAGCTTTTCCGGGAGTTACACAGATACGCAGTATTTT. This sequence encodes CASSFSGSYTDTQYF.

A single count supports this clone. This rearrangement joins TRBV28 to TRBJ1-3; D is possibly TRBD1 (5 bases). With 2 bases removed from V and 10 bases from J, the gap between germline ends came to 12 bases. Germline V lookup: CDR1 MDHEN, CDR2 SYDVKM. CDR3 length equals 13 residues. The CDR3 region has the DNA TGTGCCAGCAGTTTACGGAGGGGTGGTACCATATATTTT. It translates to CASSLRRGGTIYF.

The chain employs TRBV19 and TRBJ1-5; D is uncertain. Per the germline V gene, CDR1 is LNHDA and CDR2 is SQIVND (reference sequence). The CDR3 sequence is 15 residues long. The V and J ends lost 7 bases and 5 bases respectively, with 18 bases between them. The CDR3 DNA follows: TGTGCCAGTACCTCCTTCCGGGGAACGTATCAGCCCCAGCATTTT. Its protein product is CASTSFRGTYQPQHF.

A word on this clone: Other DNA sequences in the same sample also yield this CDR3. This rearrangement joins TRBV5-1 to TRBJ2-2; TRBD1 aligns across 7 bases. Trimming removed 0 bases from V and 4 bases from J; junction bases left unmatched: 0. Germline loops: CDR1 SGHRS, CDR2 YFSETQ. CDR3 length: 14 residues. This chain's CDR3 is CASSLGQGTGELFF. The DNA for the CDR3 is TGCGCCAGCAGCTTGGGACAGGGCACCGGGGAGCTGTTTTTT.

The V and J genes are TRBV27 and TRBJ1-2, with 10 bases identical to TRBD1. Germline-derived CDR1 and CDR2 are MNHEY and SMNVEV (reference sequence). The CDR3 consists of 15 residues. The ends lost 3 bases at V and 8 bases at J; junction bases unmatched: 9. The DNA for the CDR3 is TGTGCCAGCAGTTTGGGACGGACAGGGGGTGAGGGCTACACCTTC. The encoded protein is CASSLGRTGGEGYTF.

The rearrangement joins TRBV2 to TRBJ2-4; D gene uncertain. The V gene lost 1 base and the J gene lost 0 bases, with 7 bases spanning the gap. Germline CDR1 is SNHLY and CDR2 is FYNNEI. The CDR3 runs to 15 residues. The CDR3 DNA reads TGTGCCAGCAGTGAAGAGGCAGGAGCCAAAAACATTCAGTACTTC. It specifies CASSEEAGAKNIQYF.

J is TRBJ2-1 and V is TRBV6-5; 9 nucleotides match TRBD2. This CDR3 spans 14 amino acids. CDR1 is MNHEY and CDR2 is SVGAGI in the germline V gene. V lost 3 bases, J lost 5 bases, and 2 bases stayed unmatched. CDR3 region: CASSYSGSNNEQFF. CDR3 nucleotide sequence: TGTGCCAGCAGTTATAGCGGGAGTAACAATGAGCAGTTCTTC.

The chain combines TRBV29-1 with TRBJ2-3; D unclear. CDR3 length: 12 residues. V lost 7 bases, J lost 3 bases, and 11 bases lay in between. Germline CDR1 reads SQVTM; CDR2 reads ANQGSEA. The CDR3 sequence: CSAGRITDTQYF. CDR3 coding DNA: TGCAGCGCCGGTCGAATTACAGATACGCAGTATTTT.

The V and J genes are TRBV19 and TRBJ2-7, with D maybe TRBD1 (5 bases). Germline assignment: CDR1 LNHDA and CDR2 SQIVND (reference sequence). The V end lost 1 base, the J end lost 0 bases, and 10 bases lay between the germline ends. The length of the CDR3 is 15 residues. CDR3 amino acids: CASSIGGISSYEQYF. The CDR3 DNA follows: TGTGCCAGTAGTATAGGGGGCATCTCCTCCTACGAGCAGTACTTC.

This rearrangement joins TRBV5-1 to TRBJ2-1; TRBD2 aligns across 10 bases. Germline CDR1 is SGHRS and CDR2 is YFSETQ. J lost 7 bases, V lost 4 bases, and 8 bases had no gene match. The CDR3 extends over 15 amino acids. This CDR3 reads CASSGGLAVINEQFF. CDR3 coding DNA: TGCGCCAGCAGCGGCGGACTAGCGGTAATAAATGAGCAGTTCTTC.

The chain has TRBV7-3 and TRBJ1-1; D ambiguous. V lost 6 bases to trimming and J lost 1 base, with 9 bases between them. This CDR3 is 13 amino acids long. CDR1 and CDR2 (germline): SGHTA, FQGTGA. The CDR3 nucleotides are TGTGCCAGCAGTGGGCAGCCGAACACTGAAGCTTTCTTT. Protein product: CASSGQPNTEAFF.

The chain recombines TRBV7-2 with TRBJ1-6; a weak D match, TRBD1 (6 bases). Trimming removed 5 bases from V and 10 bases from J, with 12 bases in between. The germline V gene encodes CDR1 SGHTA and CDR2 FQGNSA. The CDR3 consists of 13 residues. CDR3 sequence (DNA): TGTGCCAGCAGCGGGGGCCCGGGGTCACCCCTCCACTTT. This codes for CASSGGPGSPLHF.

The V and J genes are TRBV15 and TRBJ1-1; 8 bases align to TRBD1. V gave up 1 base and J gave up 5 bases; unmatched junction bases: 3. The CDR3 is 14 amino acids. Germline V CDR1 and CDR2: LNHNV, YYDKDF (reference sequence). The CDR3 DNA follows: TGTGCCACCAGCAGAGGACAGGGGAAGACTGAAGCTTTCTTT. This translates into CATSRGQGKTEAFF.

This chain connects TRBV7-9 to TRBJ1-1; 7 bases align to TRBD1. This CDR3 is 15 amino acids long. With 5 bases clipped from V and 4 bases from J, the junction kept 10 bases outside the gene matches. Germline values: CDR1 SEHNR, CDR2 FQNEAQ (reference sequence). The CDR3 here is CASSPVRGTATEAFF. The CDR3 DNA is TGTGCCAGCAGCCCCGTTAGGGGGACAGCCACTGAAGCTTTCTTT.

This rearrangement joins TRBV27 to TRBJ1-5; 7 positions match TRBD1. The CDR3 loop spans 16 amino acids. Germline V gene sequence: CDR1 MNHEY, CDR2 SMNVEV (reference sequence). With V trimmed by 4 bases and J by 7 bases, 13 bases remained unmatched. The CDR3 loop is CASSSYGTGEGQPQHF. The DNA of the CDR3 is TGTGCCAGCAGTTCTTATGGAACAGGGGAAGGGCAGCCCCAGCATTTT.

This clone occurred a few times. The V gene is TRBV30, the J gene TRBJ2-5; TRBD1 matches at 7 bases. The J call is in doubt because the DNA end fits TRBJ2-7 better. The CDR3 covers 15 residues. The germline gives CDR1 GTSNPN, CDR2 SVGIG (reference sequence). The CDR3 DNA sequence: TGTGCCTGGGTGATAAACCACGGGACAGCATACGAGCAGTACTTC. Its protein is CAWVINHGTAYEQYF.

V and J are TRBV7-9 and TRBJ1-3; a possible D gene is TRBD1 (6 bases). CDR3 length equals 16 residues. Trimming cost V 5 bases and J 0 bases, with 14 bases left between them. Germline lookup yields CDR1 SEHNR and CDR2 FQNEAQ (reference sequence). This chain's CDR3 is CASSQGQPDSGNTIYF. CDR3 coding DNA: TGTGCCAGCAGCCAAGGACAGCCCGACTCTGGAAACACCATATATTTT. The full variable domain, with the rest looked up from reference TRBV7-9 and TRBJ1-3, is DTGVSQNPRHKITKRGQNVTFRCDPISEHNRLYWYRQTLGQGPEFLTYFQNEAQLEKSRLLSDRFSAERPKGSFSTLEIQRTEQGDSAMYLCASSQGQPDSGNTIYFGEGSWLTVV.

The V and J genes are TRBV14 and TRBJ2-1; 9 positions match TRBD2. The CDR3 is 18 residues long. The germline V gene encodes CDR1 SGHDN and CDR2 FVKESK. J was trimmed by 1 base and V by 0 bases; bases with no gene match: 7. CDR3 bases: TGTGCCAGCAGCCAAGAAGGTTGGCGGGAGGGTTCCTACAATGAGCAGTTCTTC. Protein sequence: CASSQEGWREGSYNEQFF.

The rearrangement joins TRBV4-1 to TRBJ2-7, with a possible D match to TRBD2 (5 bases). The germline V and J ends were trimmed by 4 bases and 1 base, with 17 bases remaining between them. This CDR3 is 16 amino acids long. The germline gives CDR1 MGHRA, CDR2 YSYEKL. CDR3 nucleotides: TGCGCCAGCAGCCCCACGGGTAGCGCGGATTCCTACGAGCAGTACTTC. Its translation: CASSPTGSADSYEQYF.

This clone was detected only a few times. The chain recombines TRBV19 with TRBJ2-1, with 9 bases matching TRBD2. J lost 8 bases, V lost 5 bases, and 13 bases had no gene match. The CDR3 has 16 amino acids. CDR1 and CDR2 (germline): LNHDA, SQIVND (reference sequence). CDR3: CASSSRGSGSLDEQFF. The DNA for the CDR3 is TGTGCCAGTAGTTCCCGTGGTAGCGGGAGTCTGGATGAGCAGTTCTTC.

The rearrangement links TRBV27 to TRBJ2-5; weak D call: TRBD1 (6 bases). The CDR3 has 18 amino acids. Trimming took 8 bases from V and 5 from J, leaving 30 bases between them. The germline CDR1 and CDR2 sequences are MNHEY and SMNVEV (reference sequence). The DNA of the CDR3 is TGTGCCAGCGCAGTTAGTGGGGGCGGCGGAGGTCCCCGGGAGACCCAGTACTTC. Amino acid sequence: CASAVSGGGGGPRETQYF.

The rearrangement links TRBV28 to TRBJ1-4, with D hard to call. V lost 5 bases and J 6 bases, leaving 19 bases between the germline ends. Per germline, CDR1 MDHEN and CDR2 SYDVKM. The length of the CDR3 is 16 residues. DNA of the CDR3: TGTGCCAGCAGTCCTAGTGGATTCGCGGTGGATGAAAAACTGTTTTTT. Encoded protein: CASSPSGFAVDEKLFF.

This clone was observed a handful of times. CDR3 residues: CASSPSIGQGKYGYTF. The CDR3 DNA follows: TGTGCCAGCAGCCCCTCAATTGGACAGGGGAAGTATGGCTACACCTTC. This chain links TRBV28 with TRBJ1-2, with 9 bases matching TRBD1. The germline V gene encodes CDR1 MDHEN and CDR2 SYDVKM. The trim removed 6 bases at V and 5 bases at J, leaving 13 bases unmatched. There are 16 residues in the CDR3.

The chain uses TRBV30 and TRBJ1-3; D is ambiguous. Germline V gene lookup returns CDR1 GTSNPN and CDR2 SVGIG (reference sequence). The CDR3 totals 15 residues. V was trimmed by 4 bases and J by 0 bases, leaving 13 bases between them. DNA of the CDR3: TGTGCCTGGACCGATTATCACTACTCTGGAAACACCATATATTTT. Protein: CAWTDYHYSGNTIYF.

Of note for this clone: This same CDR3 is encoded by further DNA sequences in the sample. The V gene is TRBV19, the J gene TRBJ2-7; tentatively, D is TRBD1 (5 bases). The V end lost 3 bases, the J end lost 3 bases, and 9 bases lay between the germline ends. This CDR3 has 13 amino acids. Germline CDR1 reads LNHDA; CDR2 reads SQIVND (reference sequence). Here the CDR3 DNA reads TGTGCCAGTAGTATTCAGGGCGGCTACGAGCAGTACTTC. This translates into CASSIQGGYEQYF.

The chain carries TRBV19 and TRBJ1-5; no clear D gene. This CDR3 is built from 13 residues. Germline CDR1 LNHDA, CDR2 SQIVND (reference sequence). Trimming took 2 bases from V and 5 from J, leaving 7 bases between them. The CDR3 DNA sequence: TGTGCCAGTAGTATACAGCGAGATCAGCCCCAGCATTTT. Protein product: CASSIQRDQPQHF.